This T cell receptor (beta chain) was recovered during a study of long-term antiretroviral therapy in people with HIV. Running of the v3.0 immunoSEQ assay took place at survey level. Assay used: immunoSEQ multiplex PCR; TCRdb lists only in-frame clones, some missing. This table has 30,000 or so clones, under 85% appearing once. The germline V and J ends were trimmed by 0 bases and 1 base, with 8 bases remaining between them. The germline V gene encodes CDR1 SGHNT and CDR2 YYREEE (reference sequence). The CDR3 sequence is 14 residues long. Amounts of about 0.9-11 million cryopreserved PBMC were held in the samples before DNA extraction.

The TCR comes from a man over 45 with HIV. The sample was unsorted PBMCs, taken 3 years after starting antiretroviral therapy. This sequence joins TRBV5-4 and TRBJ2-7, with D perhaps TRBD1 (5 bases). CDR3 nucleotide sequence: TGTGCCAGCAGCTTGGAGACAGAATCCTACGAGCAGTACTTC. Translated: CASSLETESYEQYF.